Listed below are T cell receptor delta chains from one sample, sequenced in a study of Vδ1+ human thymocytes. TCRdb reanalysed the multiplex PCR reads via CATT. The sample yields some 54,000 delta-chain clones, less than 20% seen once. The sequencing sample was made of Vdelta1+ gamma-delta thymocytes from the thymus. The receptors here all came from a boy under two years old who had congenital heart surgery. Each CDR3 is given with its conserved first and last residue. D genes are given only for firm matches. Clone size appears in some rows only: once, few, many, or a class for an expanded clone.

>TRDV1|TRDJ1|22|TRDD3|-
TGTGCTCTTGGGGGATGTCACCTAAACCACCTACTGGCACTGGGGGATACCGATAAACTCATCTTT
CALGGCHLNHLLALGDTDKLIF
>TRDV1|TRDJ1|13|-|-
TGTGCTCTTGGGGAGCGCTACACCGATAAACTCATCTTT
CALGERYTDKLIF
>TRDV1|TRDJ1|20|TRDD3|-
TGTGCTCTTGGGGGCTTCCTCCAATACTGGGGGATAAGGGGCACCGATAAACTCATCTTT
CALGGFLQYWGIRGTDKLIF
>TRDV1|TRDJ1|13|-|-
TGTGCTCTTGGGGCCCTCCCACTCGGTAAACTCATCTTT
CALGALPLGKLIF
>TRDV1|TRDJ1|22|-|-
TGTGCTCTTGGGGAACATGGTCCCTACCTATACGCGTACCAGAGGGGCAGTGATAAACTCATCTTT
CALGEHGPYLYAYQRGSDKLIF
>TRAV29/DV5|TRDJ1|18|TRDD3|few
TGTGCAGCAACCCCCCTAAGGGGGTTACTGGGGTACACCGATAAACTCATCTTT
CAATPLRGLLGYTDKLIF
>TRDV1|TRDJ1|18|TRDD3|-
TGTGCTCTTGGGGAACACACCTACGTGGGGGAGTACACCGATAAACTCATCTTT
CALGEHTYVGEYTDKLIF
>TRDV1|TRDJ1|18|TRDD3|-
TGTGCTCTTGGGGATCGTGGGTACTGGGGGATACAGGCCGATAAACTCATCTTT
CALGDRGYWGIQADKLIF
>TRDV1|TRDJ1|24|TRDD3|-
TGTGCTCTTGGGGAACTAAGAGGCGGACTTAGTCGGTTGTTACTGGGGGGTAACACCGATAAACTCATCTTT
CALGELRGGLSRLLLGGNTDKLIF
>TRDV1|TRDJ1|16|TRDD3|few
TGTGCTCTTGGGGAACGTGGGGATACTTGCACCGATAAACTCATCTTT
CALGERGDTCTDKLIF
>TRDV1|TRDJ1|19|-|-
TGTGCTCTTGGGGAACTAGGTGCCTTGGTTGGTTGCTGCACCGATAAACTCATCTTT
CALGELGALVGCCTDKLIF
>TRDV1|TRDJ1|18|TRDD3|-
TGTGCTCTTGGCCCTACTTGGGGGATACGGGGGGACATCGATAAACTCATCTTT
CALGPTWGIRGDIDKLIF
>TRDV1|TRDJ1|18|-|-
TGTGCTCTTGGGGAACTAGCGTCTTCGAGGTTTCTCACCGATAAACTCATCTTT
CALGELASSRFLTDKLIF
>TRDV1|TRDJ1|23|TRDD2|few
TGTGCTCTTGGGAGGGTTCCTACCCTACTGGAGGTCCGATTGGGGCTTGGTACCGATAAACTCATCTTT
CALGRVPTLLEVRLGLGTDKLIF
>TRDV1|TRDJ1|19|TRDD3|few
TGTGCTCTTGGGGACTGCAATCCGGCGTGGGGGATCCACACCGATAAACTCATCTTT
CALGDCNPAWGIHTDKLIF
>TRDV1|TRDJ1|17|TRDD3|-
TGTGCTCTTGGGGAACTAATTCGGGGATACGACACCGATAAACTCATCTTT
CALGELIRGYDTDKLIF
>TRDV1|TRDJ1|16|-|few
TGTGCTCTTGGGGCCCCGGTCGGGGTACCGGGGTTCAAACTCATCTTT
CALGAPVGVPGFKLIF
>TRDV1|TRDJ1|19|-|-
TGTGCTCTTGGGGAACCCCTACCTTCCTCTTTTAGGCTGGGGTATAAACTCATCTTT
CALGEPLPSSFRLGYKLIF
>TRDV1|TRDJ1|21|TRDD3|-
TGTGCTCTTGGTCCCTACCCCGGTATTCTGGGGATACGCGCGTACACCGATAAACTCATCTTT
CALGPYPGILGIRAYTDKLIF
>TRDV1|TRDJ1|21|TRDD3|-
TGTGCTCTTGGGGAACTACAGGCCCTACGGTACTGGGGGATACGCACCGATAAACTCATCTTT
CALGELQALRYWGIRTDKLIF
>TRDV1|TRDJ1|22|TRDD3|few
TGTGCTCTTGGGGAAAGCCCTTCCTACACGGTACTGGGGGATACGCTCACCGATAAACTCATCTTT
CALGESPSYTVLGDTLTDKLIF
>TRDV1|TRDJ1|20|TRDD3|few
TGTGCTCTTGGGGAACTAGCCCCCGTACTGGGGACAATGTACACCGATAAACTCATCTTT
CALGELAPVLGTMYTDKLIF
>TRDV1|TRDJ1|22|TRDD3|few
TGTGCTCTTGGGGAACTAATGGCTAATCCTACGAACTGGGGGATTCTCACCGATAAACTCATCTTT
CALGELMANPTNWGILTDKLIF
>TRAV29/DV5|TRDJ1|22|TRDD3|-
TGTGCAGCAAGTTTCGAAATTCCCGATTACTGGGGGATACGCGAGTACACCGATAAACTCATCTTT
CAASFEIPDYWGIREYTDKLIF